Reported below is one TCR beta chain. These data belong to a study of T cells in localized non-small cell lung cancer. CDR3 size: 12 residues. V lost 4 bases, J lost 3 bases, and 3 bases lay in between. CDR1 is SGHAT and CDR2 is FQNNGV in the germline V gene. Only in-frame clones appear in the TCRdb table, and some are missing; sequencing was by immunoSEQ multiplex PCR. The table includes approximately 41,000 clones, about nine tenths detected once. J is TRBJ2-2 and V is TRBV11-2; D call uncertain. The specimen comprised peripheral blood mononuclear cells, sampled before any cancer treatment. This receptor was taken from a male donor aged 60 or older with stage II lung adenocarcinoma. The CDR3 spells CASSSYTGELFF. The CDR3 coding sequence is TGTGCCAGCAGCTCCTACACCGGGGAGCTGTTTTTT.